This entry lists 29 T cell receptor beta chains sequenced from one sample in a study of siplizumab effects on memory and regulatory T cells. Using immunoSEQ multiplex PCR, the repertoire was profiled, and TCRdb retains in-frame clones only, with some absent. The sample holds 110,000 or so clones, just over 90% seen once. What was sequenced was Tregs sorted from blood. The receptors here all came from a human donor in good health.

CDR3 DNA: TGTGCCAGCAGCCAAGGGCACGGTAACTATGGCTACACCTTC. Protein: CASSQGHGNYGYTF. The chain links TRBV14 to TRBJ1-2; D is uncertain. The V gene's germline CDR1 is SGHDN and CDR2 FVKESK. Trimming shortened V by 1 base and J by 1 base, and 7 bases separated the two germline ends. There are 14 residues in the CDR3.

This clone was seen more than once but under ten times. The chain uses TRBV5-4 and TRBJ2-7, with TRBD2 identical over 8 bases. From germline, CDR1 is SGHNT and CDR2 YYREEE (reference sequence). V lost 2 bases, J lost 3 bases, and 4 bases stayed unmatched. The CDR3 has 14 residues. The CDR3 loop is CASSLREGVYEQYF. CDR3 coding DNA: TGTGCCAGCAGCTTACGGGAGGGCGTCTACGAGCAGTACTTC.

This rearrangement joins TRBV6-5 to TRBJ1-2, with D perhaps matching TRBD1 (5 bases). The CDR3 totals 13 residues. CDR1 is MNHEY, CDR2 SVGAGI, per germline. V shed 0 bases and J shed 8 bases, with 10 bases lying between them. CDR3 amino acids: CASSYSGWDGYTF. CDR3 DNA sequence: TGTGCCAGCAGTTACTCAGGCTGGGACGGCTACACCTTC.

The genes are TRBV7-6 and TRBJ2-7; 8 nucleotides align to TRBD2. V dropped 6 bases and J dropped 7; count of bases not matched to a gene: 8. This CDR3 contains 13 residues. CDR1 SGHVS and CDR2 FNYEAQ come from the germline V gene. Here the CDR3 reads CASSNGLAGEQYF. The CDR3 DNA reads TGTGCCAGCAGTAACGGACTAGCTGGAGAGCAGTACTTC.

The J gene is TRBJ1-1, the V gene TRBV5-6; D remains ambiguous. The CDR3 consists of 11 residues. Germline V CDR1 and CDR2: SGHDT, YYEEEE. Trimming removed 4 bases from V and 7 bases from J, with 8 bases in between. The CDR3 protein is CASSRGGEAFF. CDR3 DNA sequence: TGTGCCAGCAGCCGGGGAGGTGAAGCTTTCTTT. The whole variable domain, remainder taken from reference TRBV5-6 and TRBJ1-1, is DAGVTQSPTHLIKTRGQQVTLRCSPKSGHDTVSWYQQALGQGPQFIFQYYEEEERQRGNFPDRFSGHQFPNYSSELNVNALLLGDSALYLCASSRGGEAFFGQGTRLTVV.

This rearrangement joins TRBV9 to TRBJ2-7; a weak D match, TRBD2 (6 bases). V was cut by 2 bases and J by 0 bases, with 12 bases left in between. Germline V gene lookup returns CDR1 SGDLS and CDR2 YYNGEE. The CDR3 is 15 amino acids. The CDR3 coding sequence is TGTGCCAGCAGCGTCAGCGGACTAAGCTCCTACGAGCAGTACTTC. It translates to CASSVSGLSSYEQYF.

V and J are TRBV5-6 and TRBJ2-7; 9 bases line up with TRBD1. Germline trimming cut 4 bases from V and 0 bases from J; bases unmatched to any gene: 5. The germline CDR1 and CDR2 sequences are SGHDT and YYEEEE. This CDR3 contains 15 residues. This CDR3 is CASSAGTGFSYEQYF. CDR3 DNA sequence: TGTGCCAGCAGCGCCGGGACAGGGTTCTCCTACGAGCAGTACTTC.

This clone was picked up one time. This chain joins TRBV7-9 and TRBJ1-1, with 9 bases aligning to TRBD1. Per the germline V gene, CDR1 is SEHNR and CDR2 is FQNEAQ (reference sequence). Trimming took 5 bases from V and 3 from J; bases not matched to a gene: 7. The CDR3 is 15 amino acids. The CDR3 DNA reads TGTGCCAGCAGCGGACAAGGACAGGGGCACACTGAAGCTTTCTTT. This encodes CASSGQGQGHTEAFF.

The genes are TRBV18 and TRBJ2-7; TRBD1 aligns across 7 bases. The CDR3 is 15 amino acids. The V segment lost 3 bases and the J segment 6 bases; nucleotides outside the gene matches: 11. Germline assignment: CDR1 KGHSH and CDR2 LQKENI. The CDR3 protein is CASSPTTGTASEQYF. The CDR3 nucleotides read TGTGCCAGCTCACCTACGACAGGGACGGCCTCCGAGCAGTACTTC.

The chain links TRBV10-1 to TRBJ2-7; 9 bases agree with TRBD2. This CDR3 has 18 amino acids. V lost 1 base to trimming and J lost 0 bases; unmatched junction nucleotides: 10. Germline CDR1 and CDR2: WNHNN and SYGVQD (reference sequence). CDR3 in amino acids: CASSEWASGTTSSYEQYF. The CDR3 coding sequence is TGCGCCAGCAGTGAGTGGGCTAGCGGGACGACAAGCTCCTACGAGCAGTACTTC.

The chain has TRBV4-2 and TRBJ2-2; D is uncertain. From germline, CDR1 is LGHNA and CDR2 YNFKEQ. The CDR3 is 13 residues long. With 0 bases removed from V and 4 bases from J, the gap between germline ends came to 3 bases. The CDR3 here is CASSQEITGELFF. The CDR3, as DNA: TGTGCCAGCAGCCAAGAGATCACCGGGGAGCTGTTTTTT.

The chain joins TRBV5-4 to TRBJ2-7; D possibly corresponds to TRBD2 (7 bases). The CDR3 runs 14 residues. Trimming cost V 5 bases and J 4 bases, with 16 bases left between them. Germline V gene lookup returns CDR1 SGHNT and CDR2 YYREEE (reference sequence). The CDR3 here is CASSGGRGGYEQYF. The CDR3 DNA follows: TGTGCCAGCAGTGGGGGGCGGGGAGGGTACGAGCAGTACTTC.

This clone appeared a single time. V and J are TRBV5-1 and TRBJ2-5; possible D gene TRBD2, 5 bases. The CDR3 is 15 residues long. Trimming took 0 bases from V and 4 from J, leaving 13 bases between them. Germline CDR1 SGHRS, CDR2 YFSETQ. CDR3 coding DNA: TGCGCCAGCAGCTTGGGGCCGGTGGCGGGAGAGACCCAGTACTTC. Amino acid sequence: CASSLGPVAGETQYF.

V usage is TRBV18 and J usage is TRBJ2-7, with D possibly TRBD1 on 6 matching bases. This CDR3 is built from 14 residues. V dropped 2 bases and J dropped 5 bases, with 13 bases sitting between them. Germline V gives CDR1 KGHSH, CDR2 LQKENI. CDR3 amino acids: CASSPEGQSHEQYF. Here the CDR3 DNA reads TGTGCCAGCTCACCAGAAGGACAGTCCCACGAGCAGTACTTC.

This chain joins TRBV28 and TRBJ1-3, with D unresolved. Deletions cut 3 bases from V and 4 bases from J, with 7 bases between. CDR1 MDHEN and CDR2 SYDVKM come from the germline V gene. The CDR3 spans 13 residues. This chain's CDR3 is CASSLGSGNTIYF. DNA of the CDR3: TGTGCCAGCAGTTTGGGCTCCGGAAACACCATATATTTT. Using reference TRBV28 and TRBJ1-3 for the parts outside the CDR3, the full variable domain is DVKVTQSSRYLVKRTGEKVFLECVQDMDHENMFWYRQDPGLGLRLIYFSYDVKMKEKGDIPEGYSVSREKKERFSLILESASTNQTSMYLCASSLGSGNTIYFGEGSWLTVV.

The J gene is TRBJ1-1, the V gene TRBV28, with TRBD1 matching 10 bases. Unmatched junction bases numbered 5, after V lost 6 bases and J lost 4 bases. CDR3 length: 14 residues. CDR1 MDHEN and CDR2 SYDVKM come from the germline V gene. The DNA of the CDR3 is TGTGCCAGCAGCTCGACAGGGGGCACCACTGAAGCTTTCTTT. The encoded protein is CASSSTGGTTEAFF.

This rearrangement joins TRBV11-2 to TRBJ1-1; D is ambiguous. V was cut by 4 bases and J by 5 bases, with 17 bases left in between. Germline V gene lookup returns CDR1 SGHAT and CDR2 FQNNGV. This CDR3 is built from 15 residues. The CDR3 DNA follows: TGTGCCAGCAGCTCTACACCGGGCGGGTGGACTGAAGCTTTCTTT. Encoded protein: CASSSTPGGWTEAFF. Variable domain in full (rest from reference TRBV11-2 and TRBJ1-1): EAGVAQSPRYKIIEKRQSVAFWCNPISGHATLYWYQQILGQGPKLLIQFQNNGVVDDSQLPKDRFSAERLKGVDSTLKIQPAKLEDSAVYLCASSSTPGGWTEAFFGQGTRLTVV.

This chain links TRBV7-9 with TRBJ1-2, with D tentatively TRBD1 (5 bases). The CDR3 runs to 11 residues. Germline V gene sequence: CDR1 SEHNR, CDR2 FQNEAQ (reference sequence). Trimming removed 4 bases from V and 14 bases from J, with 14 bases in between. The CDR3 bases are TGTGCCAGCAGCTCTGGGACGGCTCGAACCTTC. Its protein product is CASSSGTARTF.

This chain joins TRBV6-5 and TRBJ2-2; 8 bases match TRBD1. The length of the CDR3 is 14 residues. With 6 bases clipped from V and 6 bases from J, the junction kept 6 bases outside the gene matches. Germline-derived CDR1 and CDR2 are MNHEY and SVGAGI. CDR3 sequence reads: CASRPQGAAGELFF. The CDR3 nucleotides read TGTGCCAGCAGACCCCAGGGGGCAGCCGGGGAGCTGTTTTTT.

V is TRBV4-1 and J is TRBJ1-2; 8 nucleotides match TRBD1. The germline CDR1 and CDR2 sequences are MGHRA and YSYEKL. Trimming took 4 bases from V and 6 from J; bases not matched to a gene: 13. The CDR3 is made up of 16 amino acids. The CDR3 sequence: CASSPPQGAPQDGYTF. CDR3 nucleotides: TGCGCCAGCAGCCCCCCGCAGGGGGCGCCCCAGGATGGCTACACCTTC.

The sample holds one count of this clone. The chain carries TRBV19 and TRBJ1-2, with 7 bases aligning to TRBD1. V shed 6 bases, J shed 2 bases, and the junction held 6 bases outside the gene matches. From germline, CDR1 is LNHDA and CDR2 SQIVND (reference sequence). The CDR3 length is 14 residues. DNA of the CDR3: TGTGCCAGTAGCTCCCGGGGACAGAACTATGGCTACACCTTC. It yields the protein CASSSRGQNYGYTF.

CDR3 in amino acids: CASRRRGFAYEQYF. Written as DNA, the CDR3 is TGTGCCAGCAGAAGAAGGGGGTTTGCCTACGAGCAGTACTTC. The chain recombines TRBV27 with TRBJ2-7, with a tentative D call TRBD1 (6 bases). Germline V gives CDR1 MNHEY, CDR2 SMNVEV (reference sequence). V shed 6 bases and J shed 2 bases, with 14 bases lying between them. There are 14 residues in the CDR3.

This rearrangement joins TRBV5-8 to TRBJ2-3; 7 nucleotides line up with TRBD1. From germline, CDR1 is SGHTS and CDR2 YDEGEE. V gave up 3 bases and J gave up 1 base; unmatched junction bases: 2. CDR3 length equals 14 residues. As DNA, the CDR3 is TGTGCCAGCAGCTCCGGACAGGGCACAGATACGCAGTATTTT. Amino acid sequence: CASSSGQGTDTQYF.

The genes are TRBV7-8 and TRBJ2-4; no clear D. Germline V CDR1 and CDR2: SGHVS, FQNEAQ. This CDR3 is built from 12 residues. V lost 2 bases and J lost 7, with 6 bases in between. The DNA for the CDR3 is TGTGCCAGCAGCTTAAGGGATAACATTCAGTACTTC. Its protein is CASSLRDNIQYF.

This clone was recorded only once. J is TRBJ2-5 and V is TRBV5-1; 8 bases match TRBD2. J gave up 5 bases and V 0 bases, and 6 bases lay outside the gene matches. Per germline, CDR1 SGHRS and CDR2 YFSETQ. This CDR3 spans 15 amino acids. The chain's CDR3 is CASSLVYGGGETQYF. The CDR3 DNA sequence: TGCGCCAGCAGCTTGGTCTATGGCGGGGGGGAGACCCAGTACTTC.

The rearrangement links TRBV10-1 to TRBJ2-1; 7 bases align to TRBD1. With V trimmed by 5 bases and J by 10 bases, 5 bases remained unmatched. The CDR3 has 12 amino acids. CDR1 WNHNN and CDR2 SYGVQD come from the germline V gene (reference sequence). Here the CDR3 reads CASSPLGGEQFF. DNA of the CDR3: TGCGCCAGCAGTCCTCTAGGGGGCGAGCAGTTCTTC.

The chain couples TRBV6-1 to TRBJ2-1; 10 bases match TRBD2. CDR3 length: 15 residues. The germline gives CDR1 MNHNS, CDR2 SASEGT. J was trimmed by 6 bases and V by 4 bases; bases with no gene match: 6. DNA of the CDR3: TGTGCCAGCAGTGCCCTGGCTAGCGGGAGCAATGAGCAGTTCTTC. As protein: CASSALASGSNEQFF.

This CDR3 reads CASSPRGGRRSQETQYF. Here the CDR3 DNA reads TGCGCCAGCAGCCCGCGGGGGGGGAGGCGGTCCCAAGAGACCCAGTACTTC. The chain is built from TRBV5-1 and TRBJ2-5, with TRBD2 matching 9 bases. This CDR3 comprises 17 residues. J lost 1 base, V lost 4 bases, and 11 bases had no gene match. CDR1 is SGHRS, CDR2 YFSETQ, per germline.

The chain joins TRBV15 to TRBJ1-4; TRBD1 aligns across 7 bases. CDR3 length: 17 residues. In germline, CDR1 is LNHNV, CDR2 YYDKDF (reference sequence). The J segment lost 3 bases and the V segment lost 0 bases, leaving 7 bases of the junction unmatched. CDR3 bases: TGTGCCACCAGCAGAGACCCTTCAGGGGGATCTAATGAAAAACTGTTTTTT. Protein sequence: CATSRDPSGGSNEKLFF.